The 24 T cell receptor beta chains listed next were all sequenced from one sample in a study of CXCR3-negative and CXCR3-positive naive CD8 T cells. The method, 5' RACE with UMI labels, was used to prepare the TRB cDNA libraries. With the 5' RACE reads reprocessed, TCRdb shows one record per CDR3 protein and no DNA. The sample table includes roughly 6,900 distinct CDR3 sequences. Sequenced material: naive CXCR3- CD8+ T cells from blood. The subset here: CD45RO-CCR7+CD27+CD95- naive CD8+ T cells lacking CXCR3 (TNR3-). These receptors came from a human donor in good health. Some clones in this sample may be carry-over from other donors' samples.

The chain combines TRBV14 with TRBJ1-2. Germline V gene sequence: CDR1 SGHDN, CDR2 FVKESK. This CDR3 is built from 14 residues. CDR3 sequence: CASSQDLPTYGYTF. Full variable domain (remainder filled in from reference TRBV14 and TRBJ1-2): EAGVTQFPSHSVIEKGQTVTLRCDPISGHDNLYWYRRVMGKEIKFLLHFVKESKQDESGMPNNRFLAERTGGTYSTLKVQPAELEDSGVYFCASSQDLPTYGYTFGSGTRLTVV.

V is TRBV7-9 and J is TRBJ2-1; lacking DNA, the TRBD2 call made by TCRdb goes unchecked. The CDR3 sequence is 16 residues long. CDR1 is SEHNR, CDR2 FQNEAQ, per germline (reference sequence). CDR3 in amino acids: CASSTGSRGRAYEQFF.

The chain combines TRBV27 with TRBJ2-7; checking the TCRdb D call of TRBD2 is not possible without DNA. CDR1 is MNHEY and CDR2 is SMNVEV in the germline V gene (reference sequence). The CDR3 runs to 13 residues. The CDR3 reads CASSSWTSGSKYF.

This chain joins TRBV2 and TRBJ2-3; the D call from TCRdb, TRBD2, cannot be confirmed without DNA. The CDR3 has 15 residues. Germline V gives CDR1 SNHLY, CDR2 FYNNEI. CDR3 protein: CASREPGLVADTQYF. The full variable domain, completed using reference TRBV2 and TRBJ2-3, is EPEVTQTPSHQVTQMGQEVILRCVPISNHLYFYWYRQILGQKVEFLVSFYNNEISEKSEIFDDQFSVERPDGSNFTLKIRSTKLEDSAMYFCASREPGLVADTQYFGPGTRLTVL.

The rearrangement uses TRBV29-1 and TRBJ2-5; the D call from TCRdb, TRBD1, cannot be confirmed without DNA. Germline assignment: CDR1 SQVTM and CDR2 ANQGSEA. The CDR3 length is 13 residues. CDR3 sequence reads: CSVAPVGQETQYF. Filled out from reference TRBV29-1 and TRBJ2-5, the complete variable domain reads SAVISQKPSRDICQRGTSLTIQCQVDSQVTMMFWYRQQPGQSLTLIATANQGSEATYESGFVIDKFPISRPNLTFSTLTVSNMSPEDSSIYLCSVAPVGQETQYFGPGTRLLVL.

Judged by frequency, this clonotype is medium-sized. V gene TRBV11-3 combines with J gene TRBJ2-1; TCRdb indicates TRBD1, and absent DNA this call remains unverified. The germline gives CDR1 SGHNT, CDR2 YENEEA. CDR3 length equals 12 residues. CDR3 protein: CASMTGGFEQFF.

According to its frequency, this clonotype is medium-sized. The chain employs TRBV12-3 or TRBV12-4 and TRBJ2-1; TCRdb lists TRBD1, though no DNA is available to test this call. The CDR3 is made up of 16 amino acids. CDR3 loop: CASSVPGGETYNEQFF.

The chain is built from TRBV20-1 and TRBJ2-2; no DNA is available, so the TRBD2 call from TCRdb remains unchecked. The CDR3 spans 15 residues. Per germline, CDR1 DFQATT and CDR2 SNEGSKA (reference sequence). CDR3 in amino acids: CSARDLWEETGELFF.

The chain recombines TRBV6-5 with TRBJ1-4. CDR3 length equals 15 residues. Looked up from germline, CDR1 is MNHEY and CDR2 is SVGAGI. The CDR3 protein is CASSYSEVLNEKLFF.

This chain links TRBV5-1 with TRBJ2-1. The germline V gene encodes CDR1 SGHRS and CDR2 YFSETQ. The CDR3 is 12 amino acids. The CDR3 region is CASSWASGEQFF.

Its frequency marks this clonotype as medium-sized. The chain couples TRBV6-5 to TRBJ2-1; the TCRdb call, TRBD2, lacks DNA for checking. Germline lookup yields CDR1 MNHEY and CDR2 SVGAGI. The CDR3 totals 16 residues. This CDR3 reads CASSYSGPIFYNEQFF.

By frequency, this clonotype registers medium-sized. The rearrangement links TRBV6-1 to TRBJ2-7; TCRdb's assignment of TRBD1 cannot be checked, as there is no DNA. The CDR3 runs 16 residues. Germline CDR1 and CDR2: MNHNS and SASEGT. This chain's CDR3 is CASSEEGGTVINEQYF.

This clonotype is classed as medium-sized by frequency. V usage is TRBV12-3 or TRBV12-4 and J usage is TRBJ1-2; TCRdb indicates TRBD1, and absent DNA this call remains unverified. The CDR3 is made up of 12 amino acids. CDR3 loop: CASSWTGGGYTF.

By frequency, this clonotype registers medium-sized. The CDR3 here is CSVKSLVGNGYTF. The chain has TRBV29-1 and TRBJ1-2; absent DNA, TCRdb's TRBD1 call cannot be checked. This CDR3 is 13 amino acids long. From germline, CDR1 is SQVTM and CDR2 ANQGSEA.

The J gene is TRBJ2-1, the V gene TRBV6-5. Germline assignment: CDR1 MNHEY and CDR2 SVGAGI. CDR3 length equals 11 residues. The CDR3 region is CASTLGNEQFF.

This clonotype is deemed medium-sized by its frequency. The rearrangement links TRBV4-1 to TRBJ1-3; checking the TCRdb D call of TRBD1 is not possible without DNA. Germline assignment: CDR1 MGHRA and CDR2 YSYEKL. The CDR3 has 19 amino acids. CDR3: CASSLYRETNPLSGNTIYF.

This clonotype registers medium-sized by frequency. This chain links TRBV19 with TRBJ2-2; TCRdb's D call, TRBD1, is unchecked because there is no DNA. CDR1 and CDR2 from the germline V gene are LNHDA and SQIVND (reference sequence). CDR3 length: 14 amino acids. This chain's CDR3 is CASRMRGQTGELFF.

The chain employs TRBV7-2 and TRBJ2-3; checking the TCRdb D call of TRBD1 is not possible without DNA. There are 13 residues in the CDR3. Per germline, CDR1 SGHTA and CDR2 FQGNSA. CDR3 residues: CASSLISPDTQYF.

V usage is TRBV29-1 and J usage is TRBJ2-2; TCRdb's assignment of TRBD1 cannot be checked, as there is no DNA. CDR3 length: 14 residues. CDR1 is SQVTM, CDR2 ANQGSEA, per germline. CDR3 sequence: CSVAGTGITGELFF.

CDR3 in amino acids: CSARSKLTPAYEQYF. The rearrangement links TRBV20-1 to TRBJ2-7. Germline CDR1 DFQATT, CDR2 SNEGSKA (reference sequence). The CDR3 loop spans 15 amino acids.

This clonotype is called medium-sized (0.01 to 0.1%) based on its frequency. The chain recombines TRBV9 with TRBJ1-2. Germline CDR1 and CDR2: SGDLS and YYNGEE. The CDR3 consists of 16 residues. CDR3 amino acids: CASSVDEGTSLWGYTF.

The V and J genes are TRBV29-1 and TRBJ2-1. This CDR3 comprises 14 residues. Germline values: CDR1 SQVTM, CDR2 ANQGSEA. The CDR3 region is CSVEYRGSYNEQFF.

The CDR3 reads CASSQKGQLIYEQYF. The rearrangement joins TRBV3-1 to TRBJ2-7; TCRdb lists TRBD1, though no DNA is available to test this call. CDR3 size: 15 residues. Per germline, CDR1 LGHDT and CDR2 YNNKEL (reference sequence).

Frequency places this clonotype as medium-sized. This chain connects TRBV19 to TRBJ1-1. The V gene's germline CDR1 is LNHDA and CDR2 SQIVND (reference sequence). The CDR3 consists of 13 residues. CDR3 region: CASSIALNTEAFF.